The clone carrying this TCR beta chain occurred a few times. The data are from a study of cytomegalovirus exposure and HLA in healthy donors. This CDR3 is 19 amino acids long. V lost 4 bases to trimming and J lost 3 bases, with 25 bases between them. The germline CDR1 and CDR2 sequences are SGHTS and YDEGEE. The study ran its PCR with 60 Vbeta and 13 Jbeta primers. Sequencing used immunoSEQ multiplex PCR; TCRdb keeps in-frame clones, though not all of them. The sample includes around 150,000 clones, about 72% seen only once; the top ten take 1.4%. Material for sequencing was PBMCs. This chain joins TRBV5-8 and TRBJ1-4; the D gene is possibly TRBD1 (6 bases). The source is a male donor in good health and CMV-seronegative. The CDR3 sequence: CASSSGQRDGFDANEKLFF. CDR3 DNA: TGTGCCAGCAGCAGCGGACAGAGGGACGGTTTCGACGCTAATGAAAAACTGTTTTTT.